This T cell receptor (beta chain) was captured by sequencing in a study of blood T cell repertoires in COVID-19. Overall study context: Donors in the United States, Italy and Spain gave samples during acute or convalescent COVID-19. T cells, B-cell-depleted T cells, or PBMCs provided the cDNA or gDNA that served as material.

As processed by the authors: Estimation of nucleated cell counts relied on the amplification of reference gene primers. This table comes from immunoSEQ multiplex PCR, and its TCRdb copy is limited to in-frame clones, with some not included. V, J and clone size reflect that table, while D and trimming were determined from the DNA. The sample carries some 58,000 clones, roughly 89% recorded once. V was clipped by 0 bases and J by 9 bases; unmatched bases: 2. CDR1 GTSNPN and CDR2 SVGIG come from the germline V gene (reference sequence). The CDR3 is 11 residues long. This TCR derives from a man aged 45 to 65 with acute or convalescent COVID-19. Sequences were obtained from peripheral blood. The rearrangement uses TRBV30 and TRBJ2-7; 7 positions agree with TRBD2. As DNA, the CDR3 is TGTGCCTGGAGTGTATGGGAGGGGCAGTACTTC. It is translated as CAWSVWEGQYF.